This TCR beta chain appears in the sequencing data of a study of vaccination effects on CD4 cells after COVID-19. Study-level background: Peptides at approximately 10 ug/ml and IL-2 at approximately 9.7 IU/ml were added to approximately 2 million PBMC per well.

The study, taken as a whole, reports: Marked clonal contraction was seen in infection- and vaccine-induced clones late after vaccination.

As regards this clone: The antigen is not known.

Germline V lookup: CDR1 LNHDA, CDR2 SQIVND (reference sequence). J gave up 3 bases and V 4 bases, and 5 bases lay outside the gene matches. The CDR3 sequence is 14 residues long. Researchers isolated CD4+ T cells once approximately eleven days of culture had elapsed. Nucleocapsid antibodies stayed negative before and after vaccination, showing no earlier SARS-CoV-2 infection. The method was immunoSEQ multiplex PCR; TCRdb's version includes in-frame clones alone and lacks a portion of them. The sample shows tens of thousands of clones, 73% of them seen only once. The receptor's source is a human donor who received a COVID-19 vaccine. The input for sequencing was CD4+ T cells from PBMCs cultured without peptide, taken before COVID-19 vaccination. V usage is TRBV19 and J usage is TRBJ2-7; 8 positions agree with TRBD1. DNA of the CDR3: TGTGCCAGTAGTACCGGGACAGGCAGCTACGAGCAGTACTTC. Translated, it gives CASSTGTGSYEQYF.